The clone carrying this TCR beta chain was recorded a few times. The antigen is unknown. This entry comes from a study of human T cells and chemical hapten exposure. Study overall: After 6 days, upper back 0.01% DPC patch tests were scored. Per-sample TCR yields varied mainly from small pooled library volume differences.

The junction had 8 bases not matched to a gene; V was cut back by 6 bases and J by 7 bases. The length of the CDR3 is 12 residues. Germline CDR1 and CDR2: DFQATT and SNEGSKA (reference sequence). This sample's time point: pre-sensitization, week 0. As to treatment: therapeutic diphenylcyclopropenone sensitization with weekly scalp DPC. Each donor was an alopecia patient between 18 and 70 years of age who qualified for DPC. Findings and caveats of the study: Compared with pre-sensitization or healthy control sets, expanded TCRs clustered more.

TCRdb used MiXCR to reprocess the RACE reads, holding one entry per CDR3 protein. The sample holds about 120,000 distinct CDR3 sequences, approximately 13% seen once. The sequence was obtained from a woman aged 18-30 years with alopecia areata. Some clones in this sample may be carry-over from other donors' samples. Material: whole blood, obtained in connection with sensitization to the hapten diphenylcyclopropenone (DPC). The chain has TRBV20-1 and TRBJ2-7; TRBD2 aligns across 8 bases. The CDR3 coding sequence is TGCAGTGCCGTGCGGGGGGCGTTTGAGCAGTACTTC. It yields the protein CSAVRGAFEQYF.